Shown below are 8 T cell receptor beta chains from a single sample sequenced in a study of cytomegalovirus exposure and HLA in healthy donors. The study ran its PCR with 60 Vbeta and 13 Jbeta primers. The table came from immunoSEQ multiplex PCR; TCRdb's copy has only in-frame clones and leaves some out. Of 240,000 or so clones listed, about 80% are singletons. Sequencing input: PBMCs. All receptors come from a woman aged 60-75 years in good health and CMV-seropositive.

This clone was seen a few times. The chain is built from TRBV7-3 and TRBJ2-4, with D possibly matching TRBD2 (6 bases). V lost 4 bases to trimming and J lost 0 bases, with 7 bases between them. The CDR3 spans 14 residues. Germline V gives CDR1 SGHTA, CDR2 FQGTGA. The CDR3 here is CASSSGLAKNIQYF. The CDR3 region has the DNA TGTGCCAGCAGCTCGGGACTAGCCAAAAACATTCAGTACTTC.

This clone was counted a single time. The V call is TRBV15, the J call TRBJ1-1; a weak D match, TRBD1 (5 bases). Germline lookup yields CDR1 LNHNV and CDR2 YYDKDF (reference sequence). CDR3 length: 16 amino acids. With 2 bases removed from V and 4 bases from J, the gap between germline ends came to 17 bases. CDR3 sequence reads: CATSRRPAGGATEAFF. The DNA of the CDR3 is TGTGCCACCAGCAGAAGGCCCGCCGGGGGAGCCACTGAAGCTTTCTTT.

This clone was picked up one time. The V and J genes are TRBV7-9 and TRBJ2-2; D gene ambiguous. The CDR3 spans 13 residues. From germline, CDR1 is SEHNR and CDR2 FQNEAQ (reference sequence). Trimming pared 6 bases from V and 5 bases from J, leaving 10 bases between. In DNA form, the CDR3 reads TGTGCCAGCAGACCCGACAAAACCGGGGAGCTGTTTTTT. The encoded protein is CASRPDKTGELFF.

V and J are TRBV19 and TRBJ1-1; D is ambiguous. The CDR3 sequence is 14 residues long. Germline V gene sequence: CDR1 LNHDA, CDR2 SQIVND (reference sequence). V was clipped by 3 bases and J by 1 base, with 9 bases between them. CDR3 DNA sequence: TGTGCCAGTAGTATGGGCAGGCCGAACACTGAAGCTTTCTTT. It codes for CASSMGRPNTEAFF.

The chain combines TRBV7-2 with TRBJ1-3; D gene uncertain. V lost 2 bases, J lost 7 bases, and 9 bases lay in between. This CDR3 is built from 13 residues. The V gene's germline CDR1 is SGHTA and CDR2 FQGNSA. CDR3 DNA: TGTGCCAGCAGCTTACTTGAGCGTAACACCATATATTTT. Amino acid sequence: CASSLLERNTIYF.

The chain joins TRBV29-1 to TRBJ1-2; D not certain. With 5 bases removed from V and 12 bases from J, the gap between germline ends came to 13 bases. The germline CDR1 and CDR2 sequences are SQVTM and ANQGSEA. This CDR3 has 10 residues. CDR3 sequence (DNA): TGCAGCGTTCCAGGTTCCTGGAACACCTTC. Protein sequence: CSVPGSWNTF.

CDR3 sequence reads: CASRPDRVFMGPQHF. The CDR3 DNA is TGTGCCAGCAGACCGGACAGGGTGTTCATGGGGCCCCAGCATTTT. V gene TRBV6-5 combines with J gene TRBJ1-5, with 8 bases that match TRBD1. Germline loops: CDR1 MNHEY, CDR2 SVGAGI. CDR3 length equals 15 residues. The J segment lost 9 bases and the V segment lost 6 bases, leaving 13 bases of the junction unmatched.

V and J are TRBV6-5 and TRBJ2-7; D perhaps matches TRBD1 (6 bases). The germline V and J ends were trimmed by 4 bases and 3 bases, with 16 bases remaining between them. The CDR3 covers 15 residues. Germline CDR1 MNHEY, CDR2 SVGAGI. The chain's CDR3 is CASSFTGSFDYEQYF. The CDR3 nucleotides read TGTGCCAGCAGTTTCACAGGGTCGTTTGACTACGAGCAGTACTTC.